The T cell receptor (beta chain) under discussion was sequenced for a study of blood T cells in healthy people across ages. The CDR3 is made up of 12 amino acids. CDR1 and CDR2 (germline): SEHNR, FQNEAQ (reference sequence). Trimming left V 6 bases short and J 5 bases short, with 8 bases between. The authors ran a second PCR of 7 to 11 cycles using a sample-barcoded 5' primer and a J-beta primer mix. TCRdb re-called the 5' RACE reads with MiXCR, one entry per CDR3 protein. This sample has roughly 1.5 million distinct CDR3 sequences, with 35% to 45% found just once. The sequenced sample was blood. This sequence originates from a woman aged 18-29 years in good health. The chain uses TRBV7-9 and TRBJ2-1; D is unresolved. The CDR3 reads CASRGIDNEQFF. The CDR3 region has the DNA TGTGCCAGCAGGGGAATAGACAATGAGCAGTTCTTC.